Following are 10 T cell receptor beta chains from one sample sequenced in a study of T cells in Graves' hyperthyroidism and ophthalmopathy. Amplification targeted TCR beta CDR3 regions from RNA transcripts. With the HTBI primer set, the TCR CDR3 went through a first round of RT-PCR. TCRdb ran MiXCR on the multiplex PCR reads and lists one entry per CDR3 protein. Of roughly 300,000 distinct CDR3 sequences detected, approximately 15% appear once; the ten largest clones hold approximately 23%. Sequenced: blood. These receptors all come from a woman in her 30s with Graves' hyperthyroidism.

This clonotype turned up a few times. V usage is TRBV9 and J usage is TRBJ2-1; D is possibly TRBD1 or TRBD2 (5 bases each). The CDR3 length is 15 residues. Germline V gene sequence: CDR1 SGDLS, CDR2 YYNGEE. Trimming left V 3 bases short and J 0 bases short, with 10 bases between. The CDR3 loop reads CASSAAGSSYNEQFF. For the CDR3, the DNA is TGTGCCAGCAGCGCCGCAGGGAGCTCCTACAATGAGCAGTTCTTC. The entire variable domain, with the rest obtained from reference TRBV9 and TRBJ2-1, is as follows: DSGVTQTPKHLITATGQRVTLRCSPRSGDLSVYWYQQSLDQGLQFLIQYYNGEERAKGNILERFSAQQFPDLHSELNLSSLELGDSALYFCASSAAGSSYNEQFFGPGTRLTVL.

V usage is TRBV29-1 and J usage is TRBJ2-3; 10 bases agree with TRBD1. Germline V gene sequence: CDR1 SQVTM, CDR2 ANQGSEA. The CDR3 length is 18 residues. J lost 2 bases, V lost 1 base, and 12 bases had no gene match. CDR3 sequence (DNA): TGCAGCGTTGAAGGGGCACCTCCGGGACAGGGGATCACAGATACGCAGTATTTT. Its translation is CSVEGAPPGQGITDTQYF.

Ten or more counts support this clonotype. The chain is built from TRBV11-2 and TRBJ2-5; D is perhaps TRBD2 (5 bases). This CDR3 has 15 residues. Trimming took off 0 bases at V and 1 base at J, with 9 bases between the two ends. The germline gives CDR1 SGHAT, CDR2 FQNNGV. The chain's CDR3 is CASSLDPSSQETQYF. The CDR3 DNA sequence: TGTGCCAGCAGCTTAGACCCTAGCTCCCAAGAGACCCAGTACTTC.

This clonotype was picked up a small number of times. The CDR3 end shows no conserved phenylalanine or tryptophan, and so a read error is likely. CDR3 nucleotides: TGTGCCAGCAGCTTAGCGGGACTCTCCTACAATGAGCAGTTCCTC. Its protein product is CASSLAGLSYNEQFL. J is TRBJ2-1 and V is TRBV7-2; a weak D match, TRBD2 (6 bases). The CDR3 runs to 15 residues. The germline gives CDR1 SGHTA, CDR2 FQGNSA. V was clipped by 0 bases and J by 0 bases, with 6 bases between them.

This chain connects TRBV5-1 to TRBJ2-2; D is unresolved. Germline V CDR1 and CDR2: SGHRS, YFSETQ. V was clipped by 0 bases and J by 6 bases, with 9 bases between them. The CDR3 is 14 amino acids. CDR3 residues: CASSLAVSPGELFF. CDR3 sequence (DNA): TGCGCCAGCAGCTTGGCCGTGTCCCCCGGGGAGCTGTTTTTT.

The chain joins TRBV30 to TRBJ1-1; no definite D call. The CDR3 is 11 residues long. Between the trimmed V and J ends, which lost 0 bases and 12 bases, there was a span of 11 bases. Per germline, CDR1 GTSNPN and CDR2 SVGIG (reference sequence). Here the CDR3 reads CAWSVGPRTFF. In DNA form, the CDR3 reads TGTGCCTGGAGTGTAGGCCCCAGGACTTTCTTT.

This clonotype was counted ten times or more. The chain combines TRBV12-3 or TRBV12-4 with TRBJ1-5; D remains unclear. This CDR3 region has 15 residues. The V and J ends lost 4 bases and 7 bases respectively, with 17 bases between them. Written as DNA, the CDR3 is TGTGCCAGCAGTTCCACGCATGCGGGATTCCAGCCCCAGCATTTT. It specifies CASSSTHAGFQPQHF.

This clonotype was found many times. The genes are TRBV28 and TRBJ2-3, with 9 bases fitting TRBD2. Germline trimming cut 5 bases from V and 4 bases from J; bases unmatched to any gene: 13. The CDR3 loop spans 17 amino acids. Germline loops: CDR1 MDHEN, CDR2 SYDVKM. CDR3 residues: CASSHQNSGSGADTQYF. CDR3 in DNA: TGTGCCAGCAGTCACCAGAATAGCGGGAGTGGTGCAGATACGCAGTATTTT.

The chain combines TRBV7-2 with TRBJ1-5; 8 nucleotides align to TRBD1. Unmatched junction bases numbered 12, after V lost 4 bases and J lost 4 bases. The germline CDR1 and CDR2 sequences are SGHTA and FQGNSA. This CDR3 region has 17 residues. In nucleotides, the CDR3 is TGTGCCAGCAGCTGGATGGGAACCGACAGGGGAAATCAGCCCCAGCATTTT. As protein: CASSWMGTDRGNQPQHF.

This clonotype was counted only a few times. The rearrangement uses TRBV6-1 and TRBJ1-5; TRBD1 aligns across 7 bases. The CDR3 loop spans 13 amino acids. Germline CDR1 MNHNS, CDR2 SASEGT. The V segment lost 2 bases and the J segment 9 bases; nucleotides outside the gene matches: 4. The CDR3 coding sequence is TGTGCCAGCAGTGAATCAGGGGGAGGGCCCCAGCATTTT. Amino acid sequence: CASSESGGGPQHF.